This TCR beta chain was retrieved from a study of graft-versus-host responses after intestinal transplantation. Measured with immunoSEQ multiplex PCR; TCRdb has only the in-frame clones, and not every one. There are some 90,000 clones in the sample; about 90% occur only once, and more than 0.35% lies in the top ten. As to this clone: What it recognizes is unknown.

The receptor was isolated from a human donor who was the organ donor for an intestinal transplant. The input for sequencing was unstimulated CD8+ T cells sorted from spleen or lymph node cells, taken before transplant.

The CDR3, as DNA: TGTGCCAGCAGCTTCCAGGGGCCCCACGAGCAGTACTTC. Its translation: CASSFQGPHEQYF. The chain joins TRBV11-2 to TRBJ2-7, with a weak D call TRBD1 (6 bases). CDR3 length equals 13 residues. Looked up from germline, CDR1 is SGHAT and CDR2 is FQNNGV. The V and J ends lost 3 bases and 5 bases respectively, with 11 bases between them.